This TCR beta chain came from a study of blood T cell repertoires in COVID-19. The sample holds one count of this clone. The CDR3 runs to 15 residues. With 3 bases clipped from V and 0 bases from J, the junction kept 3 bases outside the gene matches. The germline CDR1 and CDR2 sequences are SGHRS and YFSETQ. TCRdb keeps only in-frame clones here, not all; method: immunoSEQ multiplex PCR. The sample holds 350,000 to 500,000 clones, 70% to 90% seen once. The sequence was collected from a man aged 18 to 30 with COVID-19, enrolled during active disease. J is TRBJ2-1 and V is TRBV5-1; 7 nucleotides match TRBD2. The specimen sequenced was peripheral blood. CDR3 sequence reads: CASSSTSSSYNEQFF. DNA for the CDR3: TGCGCCAGCAGCTCGACTAGCAGCTCCTACAATGAGCAGTTCTTC.